This T cell receptor (beta chain) was captured by sequencing in a study of T cells in Graves' hyperthyroidism and ophthalmopathy. Study-level background: Any treatment followed the collection of peripheral blood at initial diagnosis.

RNA transcripts yielded amplified TCR beta CDR3 regions. First-round RT-PCR targeting the TCR CDR3 was performed with the HTBI primer set. TCRdb re-analysed the multiplex PCR reads in MiXCR, keeping a single row per CDR3 protein. The repertoire holds approximately 690,000 distinct CDR3 sequences, with about a fifth as singletons. Study-level results: Most clonotypes expanded in the thyroid (above 0.001) were also present in blood.

This clonotype was seen a few times. Antigen unknown. V was pared by 4 bases and J by 6 bases, with 11 bases of the junction left unmatched. The CDR3 runs 16 residues. Germline CDR1 reads ENHRY; CDR2 reads SYGVKD. A NOSPECS grade of at least 4, a Clinical Activity Score of at least 3 and duration under 3 months were recorded in ophthalmopathy patients. The authors took PBMCs from 10 ml fresh peripheral blood. Sequenced input: blood. The J gene is TRBJ2-1, the V gene TRBV10-3; 8 nucleotides agree with TRBD1. The clonotype originates from a man aged 30 to 45 with Graves' ophthalmopathy. CDR3 loop: CAISGQGSAFGNEQFF. The CDR3 DNA is TGTGCCATCAGTGGACAGGGGTCTGCCTTTGGCAATGAGCAGTTCTTC.